These T cell receptor beta chains were read from a single sample in a study of blood T cell repertoires in COVID-19. Measured with immunoSEQ multiplex PCR; TCRdb has only the in-frame clones, and not every one. The sample gives 260,000 or so clones, approximately 86% of which show up once; about 0.7% is in the top ten. The sample consisted of peripheral blood. Source of these receptors: a human donor in a cohort sampled during active COVID-19. Each CDR3 is given with its conserved first and last residue. A clone size is listed for some rows: how often the clone was seen (once, few, many), or a class if it is expanded.

clone_size v_call cdr3_aa
. TRBV9 CASSARQVLGGYTF
. TRBV6-5 CASSTGYEQYF
. TRBV21-1 CASSKSLRTESSYNEQFF
once TRBV30 CAWSQGEVDGYTF
once TRBV10-3 CAIRETGGITNTEAFF
once TRBV28 CASSLLGQRPSHGGYTF
. TRBV20-1 CSANTRYEQYF
. TRBV7-6 CASSLRLAGETDTQYF
. TRBV19 CASSISWTEIYEQYF
once TRBV19 CASSTRVTYEQYF
. TRBV13 CASSLGQSEAFF
. TRBV18 CASSPGQAQETQYF
. TRBV7-6 CASSLGTSGSAKNIQYF
. TRBV30 CAWRSQGYGWYGYTF
. TRBV4-3 CASSQEPPADAFF
. TRBV30 CAWNHPGSRTEAFF
. TRBV7-2 CASSPQGTGNTIYF
. TRBV5-1 CASSQLTGVGGTEAFF
. TRBV30 CAWRQPAYGNQPQHF
. TRBV7-2 CASSLGGDSGNTIYF
. TRBV12-5 CACGGGGGGLYNEQFF
. TRBV25-1 CASSEYSGSYEQYF
. TRBV6-2/TRBV6-3 CASSYGAGLNYGYTF
. TRBV20-1 CSASSPRRGNSYEQYF
. TRBV7-2 CASSSRGPHGYTF
. TRBV7-6 CASSAIRGRSSYEQYF
once TRBV20-1 CGGTVHDEQYF
. TRBV10-1 CASSELAKPDTQYF
. TRBV6-5 CASSYEQGYTLPLHF
. TRBV7-2 CASSLVRFRLAGGADTQYF
. TRBV5-1 CASSRGGPTNTEAFF
once TRBV4-1 CASSQRGAGQASSYEQYF
. TRBV5-4 CASSRDRGENTEAFF
. TRBV18 CASSPRGLRHGYTF
few TRBV9 CASSAWDLNTGELFF
. TRBV12-5 CASAQQGPDQPQHF
. TRBV7-9 CASSTQAGPLSSYNSPLHF
. TRBV7-9 CASSLVGATEEAFF
. TRBV10-2 CASSVGGLGEQFF
. TRBV18 CASSRTGGSGNTIYF
. TRBV5-1 CASSLAGDYSNQPQHF
. TRBV4-1 CASSQPLRNTEAFF
. TRBV7-9 CASSFARSTDTQYF
. TRBV27 CASTSPSGTGAHESEAFF
once TRBV23-1 CASSQLGTDLTGELFF
. TRBV29-1 CSAGESPYEKLFF
. TRBV5-5 CASSLVDFFAYEQYF
. TRBV9 CASTLTSGGQETQYF
once TRBV4-2 CASSQRPKTWRTGIYEQYF
. TRBV29-1 CSVAGMETEAFF
. TRBV9 CASSVGGGHYEQYF
. TRBV6-5 CASSPDRVHGYTF
. TRBV7-9 CASSPGTGVFNEKLFF
. TRBV19 CASSTSPQGVSGNTIYF
. TRBV15 CATSRGDRGIYGYTF